This T cell receptor beta chain derives from a study of identical twins. A universal primer binding site was introduced by template switching. The final cDNA contained unique molecular identifiers. MiXCR, run by TCRdb on the 5' RACE reads, gives a single entry per CDR3 protein. In the table there are hundreds of thousands of distinct CDR3 sequences, around 8.3% of which are singletons. Study outcomes and limitations: Fewer insertions were carried by abundant cord blood beta clonotypes, but none was seen in memory repertoires. Twin pairs had excess sharing that was weaker in beta out-of-frame sequences.

Trimming took 7 bases from V and 2 from J, leaving 13 bases between them. Germline V gene sequence: CDR1 SEHNR, CDR2 FQNEAQ (reference sequence). The CDR3 runs 14 residues. This clonotype has only a few counts. Antigen: not known. This sample also appeared in a second study, on yellow fever vaccine responses in identical twins.

The chain has TRBV7-9 and TRBJ2-3, with D perhaps TRBD1 or TRBD2 (5 bases each). This clonotype was obtained from a woman aged 18-29 years in good health. Sequencing was done on a sample of PBMCs. The CDR3 nucleotides are TGTGCCAGCACCTCCTGGGGGATCACAGATACGCAGTATTTT. Protein sequence: CASTSWGITDTQYF.